The rows below give T cell receptor beta chains drawn from one sample of a study of blood T cells in healthy people across ages. Via MiXCR, TCRdb re-called the 5' RACE reads, giving one row per CDR3 protein. This table has around 850,000 distinct CDR3 sequences, 36% appearing once. Source material: blood. These receptors all stem from a man aged 18 to 30 in good health. Both conserved end residues are part of each CDR3. D genes are given only for firm matches. Size values are once, few and many counts, or a class for expanded clones, and some rows have none.

CDR3aa,CDR3nt,d_gene,j_gene,abundance,v_gene
CASSLEPRREQFF,TGTGCCAGCAGCTTAGAGCCCAGGAGGGAACAGTTCTTC,-,TRBJ2-1,-,TRBV7-2
CAAHTGRGDTQYF,TGTGCCGCCCATACCGGGCGAGGAGATACGCAGTATTTT,-,TRBJ2-3,few,TRBV2
CASSLRHPESTDTQYF,TGTGCCAGCAGTTTAAGACATCCCGAAAGCACAGATACGCAGTATTTT,-,TRBJ2-3,many,TRBV12-3/TRBV12-4
CSASGSSGANVLTF,TGCAGTGCTAGCGGGAGCTCTGGGGCCAACGTCCTGACTTTC,-,TRBJ2-6,-,TRBV20-1
CSASHWDASLAYGYTF,TGCAGTGCTAGCCACTGGGACGCCTCACTCGCTTATGGCTACACCTTC,-,TRBJ1-2,-,TRBV20-1
CASSLKGGDSPLHF,TGTGCCAGCAGTTTAAAGGGGGGCGATTCACCCCTCCACTTT,-,TRBJ1-6,few,TRBV12-3/TRBV12-4
CASSPQGGKSNEQFF,TGTGCCAGCAGCCCCCAAGGGGGCAAGTCGAATGAGCAGTTCTTC,TRBD1,TRBJ2-1,-,TRBV7-2
CASSYGENQPQHF,TGTGCCAGCAGTTACGGGGAGAATCAGCCCCAGCATTTT,-,TRBJ1-5,few,TRBV6-5
CASKPTASNYGYTF,TGTGCCAGCAAACCCACAGCCTCTAACTATGGCTACACCTTC,-,TRBJ1-2,-,TRBV25-1
CASSQTPGLPNEQFF,TGTGCCAGCAGCCAAACACCGGGACTACCCAATGAGCAGTTCTTC,TRBD2,TRBJ2-1,few,TRBV14
CSVPSGGSTDTQYF,TGCAGCGTTCCTAGCGGGGGTAGCACAGATACGCAGTATTTT,TRBD2,TRBJ2-3,few,TRBV29-1
CSAVVSGGNNEQFF,TGCAGTGCTGTTGTGTCGGGGGGAAACAATGAGCAGTTCTTC,TRBD2,TRBJ2-1,-,TRBV20-1
CASRKDRGSSPLHF,TGTGCCAGCAGGAAGGACAGGGGGAGTTCACCCCTCCACTTT,TRBD1,TRBJ1-6,-,TRBV12-3/TRBV12-4
CASSLAGIGELFF,TGTGCCAGCAGTTTAGCGGGGATAGGGGAGCTGTTTTTT,-,TRBJ2-2,few,TRBV12-3/TRBV12-4
CSGGRATGELFF,TGCAGCGGTGGGAGGGCCACCGGGGAGCTGTTTTTT,TRBD2,TRBJ2-2,-,TRBV29-1
CASSFGGGEQYF,TGTGCCAGCAGCTTTGGCGGGGGCGAGCAGTACTTC,TRBD2,TRBJ2-7,many,TRBV7-2
CASSQDGGATNEKLFF,TGCGCCAGCAGCCAAGATGGGGGGGCAACTAATGAAAAACTGTTTTTT,-,TRBJ1-4,many,TRBV4-3
CASSQPGAGQPQHF,TGCGCCAGCAGCCAACCAGGGGCCGGTCAGCCCCAGCATTTT,-,TRBJ1-5,few,TRBV4-1
CASSQGALVWGAMDIQFF,TGTGCCAGCAGCCAAGGGGCTCTGGTCTGGGGGGCTATGGACATTCAGTTCTTC,-,TRBJ2-1,-,TRBV14
CSVEKGTGENIQYF,TGCAGCGTTGAGAAGGGGACAGGAGAAAACATTCAGTACTTC,TRBD1,TRBJ2-4,-,TRBV29-1
CSARPSGQVGNEQFF,TGCAGTGCTAGACCCTCGGGACAGGTGGGGAATGAGCAGTTCTTC,TRBD1,TRBJ2-1,many,TRBV20-1
CASSLGTGGAWHTGELFF,TGTGCCAGCAGTTTAGGGACAGGGGGCGCTTGGCACACCGGGGAGCTGTTTTTT,TRBD1,TRBJ2-2,-,TRBV12-3/TRBV12-4
CAISESGRNNQPQHF,TGTGCCATCAGTGAGTCCGGCAGAAACAATCAGCCCCAGCATTTT,-,TRBJ1-5,few,TRBV10-3
CASSLSDPFTDTQYF,TGTGCCAGCAGCTTGAGTGACCCCTTCACAGATACGCAGTATTTT,-,TRBJ2-3,-,TRBV7-2
CASSTTMTGGYEQYF,TGTGCCAGCAGTACCACCATGACAGGGGGTTACGAGCAGTACTTC,TRBD1,TRBJ2-7,once,TRBV6-5
CSVEMSGGASYQETQYF,TGCAGCGTTGAAATGAGCGGGGGGGCCTCTTACCAAGAGACCCAGTACTTC,TRBD2,TRBJ2-5,few,TRBV29-1
CASSQDWGSGGETQYF,TGCGCCAGCAGCCAAGATTGGGGTAGCGGGGGTGAGACCCAGTACTTC,TRBD2,TRBJ2-5,few,TRBV4-3
CATSRVRTDSNEKLFF,TGTGCCACCAGCAGGGTTAGGACAGACTCTAATGAAAAACTGTTTTTT,-,TRBJ1-4,few,TRBV15
CASPPQGTSRSGNTIYF,TGTGCCAGCCCACCTCAGGGGACGTCCCGCTCTGGAAACACCATATATTTT,-,TRBJ1-3,-,TRBV12-3/TRBV12-4
CASSYGVGPYNEQFF,TGTGCCAGCAGTTACGGGGTGGGACCTTACAATGAGCAGTTCTTC,-,TRBJ2-1,-,TRBV6-2/TRBV6-3
CASSPEGDYEQYF,TGTGCCAGCAGCCCGGAGGGGGACTACGAGCAGTACTTC,-,TRBJ2-7,few,TRBV7-3
CASSLTRGDEQFF,TGTGCCAGCAGCTTAACTAGGGGGGATGAGCAGTTCTTC,-,TRBJ2-1,few,TRBV7-6
CASSQDRGDETQYF,TGCGCCAGCAGCCAAGATAGGGGGGATGAGACCCAGTACTTC,-,TRBJ2-5,-,TRBV4-3
CSAREPAILNYGYTF,TGCAGTGCTAGAGAACCGGCCATCCTAAACTATGGCTACACCTTC,-,TRBJ1-2,few,TRBV20-1
CASRMGANEKLFF,TGTGCCAGCAGGATGGGGGCTAATGAAAAACTGTTTTTT,-,TRBJ1-4,-,TRBV12-3/TRBV12-4
CASSNGGIGADTQYF,TGTGCCAGCAGTAACGGGGGGATAGGCGCAGATACGCAGTATTTT,TRBD2,TRBJ2-3,-,TRBV2
CASSDRNYGYTF,TGTGCCAGCAGTGACCGAAACTATGGCTACACCTTC,-,TRBJ1-2,-,TRBV6-1
CASSQGLAGELFF,TGCGCCAGCAGCCAGGGACTTGCCGGGGAGCTGTTTTTT,-,TRBJ2-2,-,TRBV4-3
CASSHQRTTRSYNEQFF,TGTGCCAGCAGCCATCAACGAACCACCCGCTCCTACAATGAGCAGTTCTTC,-,TRBJ2-1,many,TRBV3-1
CSAFPGTGACEQYF,TGCAGTGCTTTCCCCGGGACAGGCGCCTGCGAGCAGTACTTC,TRBD1,TRBJ2-7,-,TRBV20-1
CASSEWQSPLHF,TGTGCCAGCAGTGAATGGCAATCACCCCTCCACTTT,-,TRBJ1-6,few,TRBV25-1
CASSLRASNEQFF,TGCGCCAGCAGCTTGCGGGCGAGCAATGAGCAGTTCTTC,-,TRBJ2-1,-,TRBV5-1
CASSVRSPSGFF,TGTGCCAGCAGTGTGCGGTCCCCCAGCGGGTTCTTC,-,TRBJ2-1,-,TRBV2
CASSREGGGEQFF,TGTGCCAGCAGTCGGGAGGGGGGGGGTGAGCAGTTCTTC,TRBD2,TRBJ2-1,-,TRBV2
CGAREPRTDTQYF,TGCGGTGCCAGAGAGCCGCGCACAGATACGCAGTATTTT,-,TRBJ2-3,once,TRBV20-1